The 21 T cell receptor beta chains reported below all come from one sample, sequenced in a study of blood T cell repertoires in COVID-19. Produced via immunoSEQ multiplex PCR; TCRdb's table is partial and in-frame only. The data contain around 390,000 clones, around nine tenths of them singletons. The specimen was PBMCs or T cells enriched from blood (not recorded which). These receptors originate from a woman in her fifties or sixties who had recovered from COVID-19.

This clone was counted a few times. The chain links TRBV7-2 to TRBJ1-2, with D unresolved. The CDR3 runs 12 residues. CDR1 and CDR2 (germline): SGHTA, FQGNSA. Trimming removed 3 bases at V and 2 bases at J, with 4 bases between. The CDR3 is CASSFLNYGYTF. The CDR3 DNA follows: TGTGCCAGCAGCTTCTTAAACTATGGCTACACCTTC.

With regard to this clone: This same CDR3 is encoded by further DNA sequences in the sample. This chain connects TRBV6-5 to TRBJ1-2, with 7 bases matching TRBD1. The J segment lost 4 bases and the V segment lost 7 bases, leaving 9 bases of the junction unmatched. Germline CDR1 reads MNHEY; CDR2 reads SVGAGI. This CDR3 is 14 amino acids long. CDR3 amino acids: CASTLEGAAYGYTF. The CDR3 region has the DNA TGTGCCAGCACTTTGGAGGGGGCGGCCTATGGCTACACCTTC.

Concerning this clone: The sample has other DNA sequences that encode this CDR3 too. The CDR3 sequence is CASSLGQGGTEAFF. As DNA, the CDR3 is TGTGCCAGCAGCCTAGGACAGGGTGGGACTGAAGCTTTCTTT. The J gene is TRBJ1-1, the V gene TRBV4-2; 8 bases fit TRBD1. The germline CDR1 and CDR2 sequences are LGHNA and YNFKEQ. There are 14 residues in the CDR3. J was trimmed by 5 bases and V by 4 bases; bases with no gene match: 6.

The chain combines TRBV10-3 with TRBJ2-3; D gene unclear. This CDR3 is built from 13 residues. Germline values: CDR1 ENHRY, CDR2 SYGVKD. V was clipped by 6 bases and J by 2 bases, with 9 bases between them. CDR3 coding DNA: TGTGCCATCAGCCATCCCCCCACAGATACGCAGTATTTT. It translates to CAISHPPTDTQYF.

V usage is TRBV6-5 and J usage is TRBJ2-1; 10 bases are a match to TRBD1. The germline CDR1 and CDR2 sequences are MNHEY and SVGAGI. V shed 2 bases and J 6 bases; nucleotides not matched to a gene: 1. This CDR3 contains 14 residues. CDR3 loop: CASSYGTGVNEQFF. In DNA, the CDR3 is TGTGCCAGCAGTTACGGGACAGGGGTCAATGAGCAGTTCTTC.

The chain couples TRBV27 to TRBJ2-1; 7 nucleotides line up with TRBD1. CDR3 length equals 14 residues. J lost 8 bases, V lost 6 bases, and 10 bases had no gene match. Germline lookup yields CDR1 MNHEY and CDR2 SMNVEV (reference sequence). Here the CDR3 DNA reads TGTGCCAGCAGGCGCAGGGGGTTGGAGGATGAGCAGTTCTTC. The encoded protein is CASRRRGLEDEQFF.

The chain has TRBV16 and TRBJ2-1; D ambiguous. The V and J ends lost 2 bases and 6 bases respectively, with 20 bases between them. The germline V gene encodes CDR1 KGHSY and CDR2 FQNENV. The CDR3 runs to 17 residues. For the CDR3, the DNA is TGTGCCAGCAGCCAACGAGTGGGCCCCCCTACAAGCAATGAGCAGTTCTTC. Its translation is CASSQRVGPPTSNEQFF.

The J gene is TRBJ2-6, the V gene TRBV28; a possible D gene is TRBD1 (5 bases). Germline assignment: CDR1 MDHEN and CDR2 SYDVKM. Trimming removed 5 bases from V and 0 bases from J, with 8 bases in between. The CDR3 loop spans 15 amino acids. The DNA of the CDR3 is TGTGCCAGCAGTGTGGGGCTCTCTGGGGCCAACGTCCTGACTTTC. Its protein is CASSVGLSGANVLTF.

The chain carries TRBV19 and TRBJ1-1; 9 bases align to TRBD1. V shed 7 bases and J 0 bases; nucleotides not matched to a gene: 9. The CDR3 spans 16 residues. Per the germline V gene, CDR1 is LNHDA and CDR2 is SQIVND (reference sequence). The CDR3 spells CASTPMGQGMNTEAFF. CDR3 DNA: TGTGCCAGTACCCCAATGGGACAGGGTATGAACACTGAAGCTTTCTTT.

The CDR3 nucleotides read TGTGCCAGCAGTTACAGGGGACAGGGTATGACTGAAGCTTTCTTT. Amino acid sequence: CASSYRGQGMTEAFF. The chain joins TRBV6-5 to TRBJ1-1; 9 bases fit TRBD1. After removal of 2 bases from V and 5 bases from J, the junction contained 6 bases not matched to a gene. CDR1 is MNHEY, CDR2 SVGAGI, per germline. This CDR3 is built from 15 residues.

On this clone itself: Mismatch with germline at one junction end may stem from a read error. The gene calls are TRBV4-1 and TRBJ1-5; D not certain. This CDR3 comprises 15 residues. CDR1 and CDR2 (germline): MGHRA, YSYEKL. CDR3 in amino acids: CACSRAGDSNQPQHF. CDR3 DNA sequence: TGCGCCTGCAGCCGAGCCGGGGATAGCAATCAGCCCCAGCATTTT.

Here the CDR3 reads CASGSQIGLAGRWTYEQYF. CDR3 in DNA: TGTGCTAGTGGTTCTCAAATCGGACTAGCGGGGAGATGGACCTACGAGCAGTACTTC. The rearrangement uses TRBV12-5 and TRBJ2-7, with 12 bases matching TRBD2. The germline CDR1 and CDR2 sequences are LGHNT and FRNRAP. Losses at the gene ends were 4 bases for V and 2 bases for J; bases not matched to a gene: 15. The CDR3 is 19 residues long.

The chain links TRBV19 to TRBJ2-3, with TRBD2 matching 7 bases. V was pared by 6 bases and J by 2 bases, with 11 bases of the junction left unmatched. This CDR3 spans 16 amino acids. Germline V gives CDR1 LNHDA, CDR2 SQIVND (reference sequence). DNA for the CDR3: TGTGCCAGTAGCCCATTAGCGGGCCGGCCCACAGATACGCAGTATTTT. Translating gives CASSPLAGRPTDTQYF.

The chain couples TRBV30 to TRBJ2-5, with D perhaps TRBD1 (7 bases). This CDR3 contains 14 residues. V was trimmed by 1 base and J by 6 bases, leaving 15 bases between them. CDR1 is GTSNPN, CDR2 SVGIG, per germline (reference sequence). The CDR3 protein is CAWSGGRGVKTQYF. The DNA of the CDR3 is TGTGCCTGGAGTGGGGGCAGGGGGGTAAAGACCCAGTACTTC.

This CDR3 reads CASSSTGSSGNTIYF. The CDR3 DNA reads as TGCGCCAGCAGCTCGACCGGGAGCTCTGGAAACACCATATATTTT. The V gene is TRBV5-1, the J gene TRBJ1-3; D gene unclear. The CDR3 loop spans 15 amino acids. The germline V and J ends were trimmed by 3 bases and 0 bases, with 10 bases remaining between them. CDR1 and CDR2 (germline): SGHRS, YFSETQ.

This clone was recorded only once. This chain connects TRBV21-1 to TRBJ1-5; TRBD1, the D gene given by the table, was not confirmed from the DNA. TRBV21-1 is annotated as a pseudogene. This CDR3 region has 21 residues. The CDR3 sequence is CASSKEETGRFLSYSNQPQHF. The CDR3 DNA sequence: TGTGCCAGCAGCAAAGAAGAGACAGGGAGGTTCCTTAGTTATAGCAATCAGCCCCAGCATTTT.

The chain uses TRBV7-8 and TRBJ2-6, with TRBD1 matching over 10 bases. This CDR3 region has 18 residues. The ends lost 5 bases at V and 2 bases at J; junction bases unmatched: 9. Germline V gives CDR1 SGHVS, CDR2 FQNEAQ. Written as DNA, the CDR3 is TGTGCCAGCAGCCCCGAAGGGACAGGGGACGCTGGGGCCAACGTCCTGACTTTC. Translating it yields CASSPEGTGDAGANVLTF.

The V and J genes are TRBV4-1 and TRBJ1-1, with TRBD1 identical over 7 bases. V was clipped by 4 bases and J by 1 base; unmatched bases: 6. The CDR3 is 15 amino acids. Germline values: CDR1 MGHRA, CDR2 YSYEKL. In DNA, the CDR3 is TGCGCCAGCAGCCTCATGGGACAGAGGAACACTGAAGCTTTCTTT. It yields the protein CASSLMGQRNTEAFF.

The chain joins TRBV28 to TRBJ1-6; TRBD1 aligns across 8 bases. CDR3 length: 16 amino acids. J gave up 0 bases and V 9 bases, and 7 bases lay outside the gene matches. CDR1 is MDHEN and CDR2 is SYDVKM in the germline V gene. The CDR3 reads CASQGASGSYNSPLHF. As DNA, the CDR3 is TGTGCCAGTCAGGGGGCGTCGGGCTCCTATAATTCACCCCTCCACTTT.

V is TRBV13 and J is TRBJ1-2; D not certain. In germline, CDR1 is PRHDT, CDR2 FYEKMQ (reference sequence). The CDR3 runs 12 residues. V lost 3 bases, J lost 5 bases, and 7 bases lay in between. CDR3 DNA sequence: TGTGCCAGCAGCTTCTACGAATATGGCTACACCTTC. Its protein product is CASSFYEYGYTF.

J is TRBJ1-5 and V is TRBV5-1; 7 bases map to TRBD1. The V and J ends lost 4 bases and 4 bases, in that order; junction bases with no gene match: 17. Germline values: CDR1 SGHRS, CDR2 YFSETQ. The CDR3 is 18 amino acids. In nucleotides, the CDR3 is TGCGCCAGCAGCCACCCCACTGGTTTAGGGGGCTCGAATCAGCCCCAGCATTTT. Its protein is CASSHPTGLGGSNQPQHF.